One sample yielded the 30 T cell receptor beta chains listed below, sequenced in a study of T-cell reconstitution after alpha-beta-depleted transplantation in children. A TCRbeta library incorporating unique molecular identifiers was prepared. TCRdb recomputed calls from the PCR reads with MiXCR, one row per CDR3 protein. This table has around 580,000 distinct CDR3 sequences, approximately 30% appearing once. The specimen comprised PBMCs, sampled before TCRalphabeta/CD19-depleted stem cell transplant. These TCRs come from a boy under three years old with Wiskott-Aldrich syndrome, due to receive a stem cell transplant.

The chain employs TRBV4-1 and TRBJ2-1; TRBD2 agrees at 10 bases. Germline trimming cut 1 base from V and 4 bases from J; bases unmatched to any gene: 4. Per germline, CDR1 MGHRA and CDR2 YSYEKL. CDR3 length: 16 amino acids. The CDR3 region has the DNA TGCGCCAGCAGCCAAGGTCCTAGCGGGGGATACAATGAGCAGTTCTTC. Translation: CASSQGPSGGYNEQFF.

This clonotype has more than one count but fewer than ten. The J gene is TRBJ2-3, the V gene TRBV11-2; D is undetermined. The CDR3 runs to 12 residues. Germline CDR1 SGHAT, CDR2 FQNNGV. Trimming removed 5 bases from V and 6 bases from J, with 9 bases in between. CDR3: CASSPSIDTQYF. The DNA of the CDR3 is TGTGCCAGCAGCCCATCCATTGATACGCAGTATTTT.

CDR3 bases: TGTGCCAGCAGCTTTCTGGATTCCTATAATTCACCCCTCCACTTT. Amino acid sequence: CASSFLDSYNSPLHF. The rearrangement uses TRBV5-5 and TRBJ1-6; D gene ambiguous. The V gene's germline CDR1 is SGHKS and CDR2 YYEKEE (reference sequence). Between the trimmed V and J ends, which lost 2 bases and 1 base, there was a span of 7 bases. This CDR3 contains 15 residues.

This sequence joins TRBV9 and TRBJ2-6; no clear D gene. The CDR3 sequence is 14 residues long. Trimming removed 3 bases at V and 0 bases at J, with 4 bases between. CDR1 is SGDLS and CDR2 is YYNGEE in the germline V gene. In DNA, the CDR3 is TGTGCCAGCAGCGCTTTCTCTGGGGCCAACGTCCTGACTTTC. Amino acids: CASSAFSGANVLTF. The variable domain in full, completed from reference TRBV9 and TRBJ2-6, reads DSGVTQTPKHLITATGQRVTLRCSPRSGDLSVYWYQQSLDQGLQFLIQYYNGEERAKGNILERFSAQQFPDLHSELNLSSLELGDSALYFCASSAFSGANVLTFGAGSRLTVL.

In this sample, this clonotype turned up a few times. J is TRBJ1-5 and V is TRBV20-1; 11 positions agree with TRBD1. The CDR3 spans 16 residues. Germline V gene sequence: CDR1 DFQATT, CDR2 SNEGSKA (reference sequence). J gave up 5 bases and V 2 bases, and 8 bases lay outside the gene matches. The CDR3 DNA sequence: TGCAGTGCTAGATCCCTCGGACAGGGGGCGGATCAGCCCCAGCATTTT. It yields the protein CSARSLGQGADQPQHF.

As regards this clonotype: At one end the junction does not follow the germline gene, possibly because of a read error. The chain links TRBV10-3 to TRBJ2-4; D unclear. CDR3 size: 17 residues. Germline CDR1 and CDR2: ENHRY and SYGVKD. The CDR3 here is CTISESPDNIAKNIQYF. The CDR3 DNA follows: TGTACCATCAGTGAGTCGCCCGATAATATAGCCAAAAACATTCAGTACTTC.

The chain employs TRBV20-1 and TRBJ2-7; the D is unclear. There are 11 residues in the CDR3. The V gene lost 0 bases and the J gene lost 5 bases, with 5 bases spanning the gap. Germline values: CDR1 DFQATT, CDR2 SNEGSKA (reference sequence). CDR3 protein: CSARDDHEQYF. In nucleotides, the CDR3 is TGCAGTGCTAGAGATGACCACGAGCAGTACTTC.

The rearrangement uses TRBV7-2 and TRBJ1-1; no reliable D call. With 1 base removed from V and 6 bases from J, the gap between germline ends came to 12 bases. CDR1 and CDR2 (germline): SGHTA, FQGNSA. The CDR3 totals 14 residues. The CDR3 spells CASSLVIGSAEAFF. CDR3 bases: TGTGCCAGCAGCTTAGTTATAGGGTCAGCTGAAGCTTTCTTT. The full variable domain, with the rest looked up from reference TRBV7-2 and TRBJ1-1, is GAGVSQSPSNKVTEKGKDVELRCDPISGHTALYWYRQSLGQGLEFLIYFQGNSAPDKSGLPSDRFSAERTGGSVSTLTIQRTQQEDSAVYLCASSLVIGSAEAFFGQGTRLTVV.

The chain combines TRBV7-6 with TRBJ2-7, with a weak D call TRBD2 (5 bases). V was pared by 5 bases and J by 6 bases, with 20 bases between. Germline CDR1 reads SGHVS; CDR2 reads FNYEAQ. The length of the CDR3 is 15 residues. Here the CDR3 reads CASSIEAVSGGEQYF. As DNA, the CDR3 is TGTGCCAGCAGCATTGAAGCGGTTTCAGGAGGCGAGCAGTACTTC.

This clonotype was recorded a few times. The chain combines TRBV20-1 with TRBJ1-1, with TRBD1 identical over 9 bases. The CDR3 length is 15 residues. V was pared by 3 bases and J by 0 bases, with 5 bases of the junction left unmatched. CDR1 is DFQATT and CDR2 is SNEGSKA in the germline V gene (reference sequence). The CDR3 reads CSASPQGALNTEAFF. CDR3 DNA sequence: TGCAGTGCTAGTCCACAGGGGGCACTGAACACTGAAGCTTTCTTT.

The rearrangement links TRBV20-1 to TRBJ2-3; TRBD2 agrees at 12 bases. Germline assignment: CDR1 DFQATT and CDR2 SNEGSKA (reference sequence). CDR3 size: 15 residues. The V segment lost 4 bases and the J segment 3 bases; nucleotides outside the gene matches: 5. The CDR3 loop reads CSANFGLAGTDTQYF. In DNA form, the CDR3 reads TGCAGTGCTAACTTCGGACTAGCGGGGACAGATACGCAGTATTTT.

With respect to this clonotype: At one boundary the junction diverges from the germline segment, which might be a read error. This chain links TRBV12-3 or TRBV12-4 with TRBJ2-5; 11 nucleotides align to TRBD2. The length of the CDR3 is 15 residues. This CDR3 is CASRIGTSGATPHYF. The CDR3 DNA follows: TGTGCCAGCAGAATAGGGACTAGCGGTGCGACGCCCCATTACTTC.

The chain couples TRBV24-1 to TRBJ2-5, with D perhaps TRBD1 (6 bases). Trimming removed 3 bases at V and 4 bases at J, with 14 bases between. The germline V gene has CDR1 KGHDR and CDR2 SFDVKD. The CDR3 runs to 15 residues. Here the CDR3 DNA reads TGTGCCACCAGTGATCCTGGACAGTTGGGAGAGACCCAGTACTTC. Protein product: CATSDPGQLGETQYF.

This clonotype was counted a few times. An end of the junction differs from the germline gene, which may be a read error. The genes are TRBV11-2 and TRBJ2-1; perhaps TRBD2 as D (6 bases). Per germline, CDR1 SGHAT and CDR2 FQNNGV. The CDR3 has 17 residues. The CDR3 loop reads CASSPSGTPFSHNEQFF. CDR3 nucleotides: TGTGCCAGCAGCCCGTCGGGGACTCCCTTCTCCCACAATGAGCAGTTCTTC.

Ten or more counts support this clonotype. The V and J genes are TRBV10-3 and TRBJ1-3, with 7 bases matching TRBD1. The germline V gene encodes CDR1 ENHRY and CDR2 SYGVKD. Trimming took 8 bases from V and 4 from J; bases not matched to a gene: 11. This CDR3 comprises 15 residues. Here the CDR3 reads CAISMDRSMGNTIYF. The CDR3 DNA is TGTGCCATCTCTATGGACAGGTCCATGGGAAACACCATATATTTT.

CDR3 loop: CSARVAGVETQYF. The DNA for the CDR3 is TGCAGTGCTAGAGTGGCGGGAGTGGAGACCCAGTACTTC. V is TRBV20-1 and J is TRBJ2-5; 7 nucleotides agree with TRBD2. Germline CDR1 DFQATT, CDR2 SNEGSKA (reference sequence). V lost 1 base and J lost 5; bases outside the gene matches: 4. The CDR3 sequence is 13 residues long.

The chain joins TRBV20-1 to TRBJ2-1, with D possibly being TRBD2 (5 bases). This CDR3 comprises 13 residues. V shed 5 bases and J shed 15 bases, with 23 bases lying between them. Looked up from germline, CDR1 is DFQATT and CDR2 is SNEGSKA (reference sequence). The CDR3: CSASNTDSAGTFF. CDR3 nucleotide sequence: TGCAGTGCTTCTAATACTGACTCGGCGGGTACGTTCTTC.

This chain links TRBV5-1 with TRBJ2-1; D is uncertain. CDR1 SGHRS and CDR2 YFSETQ come from the germline V gene. The CDR3 runs to 15 residues. V was clipped by 1 base and J by 5 bases, with 13 bases between them. The CDR3 region is CASSLYSSWDNEQFF. Here the CDR3 DNA reads TGCGCCAGCAGCTTGTATAGTAGTTGGGACAATGAGCAGTTCTTC.

The V call is TRBV5-1, the J call TRBJ2-1; no clear D gene. Trimming stripped 0 bases from V and 8 bases from J, with 12 bases between. Germline loops: CDR1 SGHRS, CDR2 YFSETQ. This CDR3 region has 14 residues. The CDR3 is CASSLGVQGDEQFF. The CDR3 bases are TGCGCCAGCAGCTTGGGAGTGCAAGGCGATGAGCAGTTCTTC.

The chain carries TRBV15 and TRBJ2-4; TRBD1 matches at 7 bases. The germline gives CDR1 LNHNV, CDR2 YYDKDF (reference sequence). This CDR3 comprises 16 residues. Trimming took 5 bases from V and 0 from J; bases not matched to a gene: 7. The CDR3 coding sequence is TGTGCCACCAGCCGCGACAGGGCCTTAGCCAAAAACATTCAGTACTTC. It translates to CATSRDRALAKNIQYF.

The table lists this clonotype with a few counts. The V call is TRBV12-3 or TRBV12-4, the J call TRBJ2-1; 8 bases are shared with TRBD1. There are 14 residues in the CDR3. The junction had 6 bases not matched to a gene; V was cut back by 3 bases and J by 8 bases. The CDR3 is CASSFAAGGDEQFF. CDR3 DNA: TGTGCCAGCAGTTTTGCGGCAGGGGGCGATGAGCAGTTCTTC.

The genes are TRBV5-1 and TRBJ2-1; D is ambiguous. Germline V gene lookup returns CDR1 SGHRS and CDR2 YFSETQ. V dropped 0 bases and J dropped 7 bases, with 11 bases sitting between them. The CDR3 contains 14 residues. CDR3 DNA sequence: TGCGCCAGCAGCTTGGCCCGCCAGGCGAATGAGCAGTTCTTC. Translating it yields CASSLARQANEQFF.

The chain employs TRBV5-1 and TRBJ2-1; TRBD2 agrees at 10 bases. J was trimmed by 8 bases and V by 3 bases; bases with no gene match: 8. The V gene's germline CDR1 is SGHRS and CDR2 YFSETQ. The CDR3 consists of 15 residues. CDR3 sequence reads: CASSYQREGRYEQFF. The DNA for the CDR3 is TGCGCCAGCAGCTATCAGCGGGAGGGCCGGTATGAGCAGTTCTTC.

This chain joins TRBV10-3 and TRBJ2-2; 7 bases are shared with TRBD1. J gave up 0 bases and V 6 bases, and 7 bases lay outside the gene matches. The CDR3 is 16 residues long. Germline V gene sequence: CDR1 ENHRY, CDR2 SYGVKD. The CDR3 spells CAIRASGTANTGELFF. DNA for the CDR3: TGTGCCATCAGAGCTTCCGGGACAGCGAACACCGGGGAGCTGTTTTTT.

The CDR3 loop is CAISGPLGSDNSYEQYF. For the CDR3, the DNA is TGTGCCATCAGTGGGCCCCTTGGATCCGACAACTCCTACGAGCAGTACTTC. The chain has TRBV10-3 and TRBJ2-7; D is uncertain. The CDR3 is 17 residues long. Deletions cut 4 bases from V and 0 bases from J, with 19 bases between. Germline-derived CDR1 and CDR2 are ENHRY and SYGVKD.

V and J are TRBV7-2 and TRBJ2-1, with 7 bases fitting TRBD1. V shed 2 bases, J shed 3 bases, and the junction held 4 bases outside the gene matches. Germline V gene sequence: CDR1 SGHTA, CDR2 FQGNSA. This CDR3 comprises 15 residues. CDR3 sequence reads: CASSLQGVNYNEQFF. As DNA, the CDR3 is TGTGCCAGCAGCTTACAGGGGGTGAACTACAATGAGCAGTTCTTC.

This clonotype was seen more than once but under ten times. The chain recombines TRBV5-5 with TRBJ2-1; 7 bases align to TRBD2. The V segment lost 4 bases and the J segment 4 bases; nucleotides outside the gene matches: 11. The CDR3 is made up of 16 amino acids. CDR1 is SGHKS, CDR2 YYEKEE, per germline (reference sequence). CDR3: CASSNIAGGIYNEQFF. DNA for the CDR3: TGTGCCAGCAGCAATATAGCGGGCGGGATTTACAATGAGCAGTTCTTC.

This clonotype was picked up a small number of times. V gene TRBV5-1 combines with J gene TRBJ2-1; a possible D gene is TRBD1 (5 bases). This CDR3 comprises 16 residues. The ends were cut back, 0 bases at V and 7 bases at J, with 17 bases in the middle. Germline CDR1 SGHRS, CDR2 YFSETQ. CDR3 sequence (DNA): TGCGCCAGCAGCTTGGATAAGGGGCGCTTCAGAAATGAGCAGTTCTTC. Translating gives CASSLDKGRFRNEQFF.

The genes are TRBV4-2 and TRBJ2-1, with 10 bases fitting TRBD2. Germline trimming cut 4 bases from V and 7 bases from J; bases unmatched to any gene: 1. Germline CDR1 is LGHNA and CDR2 is YNFKEQ. The CDR3 covers 13 residues. The CDR3 sequence is CASSLTSGNEQFF. CDR3 nucleotide sequence: TGTGCCAGCAGCCTGACTAGCGGGAATGAGCAGTTCTTC.

This clonotype has just a few counts. The V and J genes are TRBV15 and TRBJ2-5; 9 bases fit TRBD2. The CDR3 is 15 amino acids. Germline V CDR1 and CDR2: LNHNV, YYDKDF (reference sequence). The V segment lost 0 bases and the J segment 5 bases; nucleotides outside the gene matches: 4. The CDR3 loop reads CATSRDLAGTETQYF. The CDR3, as DNA: TGTGCCACCAGCAGAGACCTAGCGGGAACCGAGACCCAGTACTTC.